One sample yielded the 10 T cell receptor beta chains listed below, sequenced in a study of T cell responses to AZD1222 COVID-19 vaccine. The protocol was immunoSEQ multiplex PCR, while the TCRdb copy is restricted to in-frame clones and leaves out a portion. The sample includes around 150,000 clones, roughly 94% seen only once; the top ten take roughly 1.3%. The sequenced sample was peripheral blood, obtained on day 0 of AZD1222 vaccination. These receptor sequences come from an adult in good health.

The rearrangement links TRBV2 to TRBJ1-2; possible D gene TRBD1, 5 bases. The V gene's germline CDR1 is SNHLY and CDR2 FYNNEI. The V and J ends lost 2 bases and 6 bases respectively, with 7 bases between them. The CDR3 extends over 12 amino acids. Written as DNA, the CDR3 is TGTGCCAGCAGTGAACAGGGCCATGGCTACACCTTC. This codes for CASSEQGHGYTF.

The chain links TRBV29-1 to TRBJ1-2, with D perhaps TRBD1 (5 bases). Per the germline V gene, CDR1 is SQVTM and CDR2 is ANQGSEA. This CDR3 is built from 14 residues. V lost 7 bases to trimming and J lost 0 bases, with 15 bases between them. DNA of the CDR3: TGCAGCGCCCGGGACCGAACAACTAACTATGGCTACACCTTC. Its protein is CSARDRTTNYGYTF.

The chain links TRBV5-5 to TRBJ1-4, with D possibly matching TRBD1 (6 bases). Trimming left V 4 bases short and J 7 bases short, with 17 bases between. The CDR3 contains 15 residues. Germline V gene data show CDR1 as SGHKS and CDR2 as YYEKEE (reference sequence). The CDR3 is CASSPGRQGSEKLFF. The CDR3 coding sequence is TGTGCCAGCAGCCCTGGACGGCAGGGGAGTGAAAAACTGTTTTTT.

The rearrangement links TRBV6-5 to TRBJ1-1; the match to TRBD1 covers 8 bases. The CDR3 sequence is 15 residues long. Germline V gene sequence: CDR1 MNHEY, CDR2 SVGAGI. The ends lost 0 bases at V and 9 bases at J; junction bases unmatched: 9. The DNA for the CDR3 is TGTGCCAGCAGTTACTCCGACAGGGGCAATTCTAAAGCTTTCTTT. Its translation: CASSYSDRGNSKAFF.

The chain carries TRBV6-2 or TRBV6-3 and TRBJ2-7; 8 bases map to TRBD2. Trimming removed 4 bases from V and 7 bases from J; junction bases left unmatched: 6. The CDR3 length is 13 residues. Germline V gives CDR1 MNHEY, CDR2 SVGEGT. The CDR3 DNA is TGTGCCAGCAGTTTCCGGGAGGGCCGGGAGCAGTACGTC. The encoded protein is CASSFREGREQYV.

This chain links TRBV2 with TRBJ1-2; TRBD1 is a possible D gene (6 bases). The CDR3 covers 14 residues. The germline V gene encodes CDR1 SNHLY and CDR2 FYNNEI. Trimming removed 7 bases at V and 1 base at J, with 13 bases between. In nucleotides, the CDR3 is TGTGCCAGCACGTGGACAGCGATTAACTATGGCTACACCTTC. Its protein product is CASTWTAINYGYTF.

The gene calls are TRBV2 and TRBJ1-5; D gene ambiguous. CDR3 length equals 16 residues. V was pared by 3 bases and J by 0 bases, with 12 bases between. Germline CDR1 is SNHLY and CDR2 is FYNNEI. Here the CDR3 reads CASSERTLYSNQPQHF. CDR3 sequence (DNA): TGTGCCAGCAGTGAGAGGACCCTCTATAGCAATCAGCCCCAGCATTTT.

This chain connects TRBV19 to TRBJ1-5; D uncertain. Germline CDR1 reads LNHDA; CDR2 reads SQIVND (reference sequence). Trimming stripped 5 bases from V and 6 bases from J, with 8 bases between. The CDR3 consists of 12 residues. The CDR3 DNA reads TGTGCCAGTAGTGTCTTGTTTCAGCCCCAGCATTTT. Translated, it gives CASSVLFQPQHF.

This rearrangement joins TRBV5-1 to TRBJ2-5; maybe TRBD1 (6 bases). CDR1 and CDR2 (germline): SGHRS, YFSETQ. V lost 3 bases and J 5 bases, leaving 14 bases between the germline ends. The CDR3 is made up of 14 amino acids. DNA of the CDR3: TGCGCCAGCAGCTCCGGACAGCCGGGGGAGACCCAGTACTTC. Translated, it gives CASSSGQPGETQYF.

The gene calls are TRBV6-1 and TRBJ1-5; perhaps TRBD1 as D (5 bases). This CDR3 region has 15 residues. The V end was cut by 6 bases, the J end by 0 bases, with 12 bases between. The V gene's germline CDR1 is MNHNS and CDR2 SASEGT. The CDR3 sequence is CASSQPGISNQPQHF. CDR3 DNA sequence: TGTGCCAGCAGCCAGCCAGGGATTAGCAATCAGCCCCAGCATTTT.